This T cell receptor (beta chain) was sequenced for a study of immune cell composition in non-small cell lung cancer. Study-wide findings and caveats: Dominant in vivo tumour-associated clones were not shown to share tumour-reactive sequences. Overall clonality, unlike maximal tumour-associated clone frequency, did not predict TIL reactivity.

Method: immunoSEQ multiplex PCR; TCRdb's copy keeps in-frame clones and lacks some. This table has under 6,500 clones, about two thirds appearing once. This CDR3 is 19 amino acids long. CDR1 and CDR2 from the germline V gene are MGHRA and YSYEKL. Germline trimming cut 4 bases from V and 0 bases from J; bases unmatched to any gene: 13. Normal lung was taken at the farthest possible site, at least 3 cm from tumour. DNA was extracted from unsorted cell suspensions stored frozen. To note about this clone: Antigen specificity is unknown.

This receptor was taken from a human donor with non-small cell lung cancer. The V call is TRBV4-1, the J call TRBJ1-3, with 9 nucleotides matching TRBD1. The source material was non-adjacent lung tissue. CDR3 in amino acids: CASSRQGAGQGLSGNTIYF. CDR3 nucleotides: TGCGCCAGCAGCCGACAAGGGGCGGGACAGGGCCTCTCTGGAAACACCATATATTTT.